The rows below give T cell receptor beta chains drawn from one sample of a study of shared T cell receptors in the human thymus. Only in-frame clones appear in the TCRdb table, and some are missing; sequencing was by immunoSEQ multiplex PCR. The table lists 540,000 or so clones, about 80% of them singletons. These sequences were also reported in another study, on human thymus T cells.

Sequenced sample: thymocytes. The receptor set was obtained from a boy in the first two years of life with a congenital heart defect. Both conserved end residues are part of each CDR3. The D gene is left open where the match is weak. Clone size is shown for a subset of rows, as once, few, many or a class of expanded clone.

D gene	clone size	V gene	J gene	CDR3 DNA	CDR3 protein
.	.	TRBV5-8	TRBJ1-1	TGTGCCAGCCATCTAGCACAGACTGAAGCTTTCTTT	CASHLAQTEAFF
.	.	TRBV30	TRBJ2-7	TGTGCCTGGAGTGTATCTAGGAGGCTCGAGCAGTACTTC	CAWSVSRRLEQYF
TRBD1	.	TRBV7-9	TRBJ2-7	TGTGCCAGCAGCTCCACTAGGACAGGTTCCTACGAGCAGTACTTC	CASSSTRTGSYEQYF
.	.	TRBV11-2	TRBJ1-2	TGTGCCAGCAGCCCTCCCAACCGGGGGGGCGCGTGCTACACCTTC	CASSPPNRGGACYTF
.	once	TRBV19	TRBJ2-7	TGTGCCAGCTCTATCCCGCGGCTAGGCCTCGGAGGGTACTTC	CASSIPRLGLGGYF
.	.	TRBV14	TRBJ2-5	TGTGCCAGCAGCCCCGGGGTCCCCTACCAAGAGACCCAGTACTTC	CASSPGVPYQETQYF
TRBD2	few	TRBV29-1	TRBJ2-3	TGCAGCGCCGAGCGGACTAGGGCAGATACGCAGTATTTT	CSAERTRADTQYF
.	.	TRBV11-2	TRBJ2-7	TGTGCCAGCAGCTTAGGGGCATCCCACTACGAGCAGTACTTC	CASSLGASHYEQYF
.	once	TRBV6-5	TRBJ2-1	TGTGCCAGCAGTTACTCGAGGGCGTACAATGAGCAGTTCTTC	CASSYSRAYNEQFF
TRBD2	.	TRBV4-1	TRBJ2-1	TGCGCCAGCAGCCAAGATACGCGGGAGCTATACAATGAGCAGTTCTTC	CASSQDTRELYNEQFF
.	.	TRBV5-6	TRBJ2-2	TGTGCCAGCAGCTTGGGTCAGTACACCGGGGAGCTGTTTTTT	CASSLGQYTGELFF
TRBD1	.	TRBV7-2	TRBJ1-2	TGTGCCAGCAGCTTAGTTTCGTGCGTAAGACAGGGACTGAGAGGCTACACCTTC	CASSLVSCVRQGLRGYTF
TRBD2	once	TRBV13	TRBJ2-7	TGTGCCAGCAGCTCTCGACTAGCGGACCCCTACGAGCAGTACTTC	CASSSRLADPYEQYF
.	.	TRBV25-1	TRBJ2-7	TGTGCCAGCAGTGAATGCAGCGGATCCTACGAGCAGTACTTC	CASSECSGSYEQYF
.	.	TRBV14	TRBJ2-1	TGTGCCAGCAGCCAAGACCAAAATGAGCAGTTCTTC	CASSQDQNEQFF
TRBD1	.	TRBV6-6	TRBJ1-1	TGTGCCAGCAGTTCGCTGGACAGGGGGCGGATCACTGAAGCTTTCTTT	CASSSLDRGRITEAFF
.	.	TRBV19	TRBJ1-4	TGTGCCAGTAGTACCCCACGGGTCACTAATGAAAAACTGTTTTTT	CASSTPRVTNEKLFF
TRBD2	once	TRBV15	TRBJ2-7	TGTGCCACCAGCAGAGACGTAGCGGGAGTGGGGTTTGGCGAGCAGTACTTC	CATSRDVAGVGFGEQYF
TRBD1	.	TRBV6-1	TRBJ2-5	TGTGCCAGCCACCGGAGGACAGGCCCCGGGGAGCAGTACTTC	CASHRRTGPGEQYF
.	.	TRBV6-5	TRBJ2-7	TGTGCCAGCAGTTTCCGGGATAACGTTTACTCCTACGAGCAGTACTTC	CASSFRDNVYSYEQYF
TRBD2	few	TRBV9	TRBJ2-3	TGTGCCAGCAGCGTAGGTACGGGAGGAGGGGCAGATACGCAGTATTTT	CASSVGTGGGADTQYF
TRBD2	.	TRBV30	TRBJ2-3	TGTGCCTGGACCCTCCGGACTAGCGGGAGTGTTCCCACAGATACGCAGTATTTT	CAWTLRTSGSVPTDTQYF
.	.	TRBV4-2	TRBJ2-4	TGTGCCAGCAGCCGAGTACGTGGGCAGGGGGCCAAAAACATTCAGTACTTC	CASSRVRGQGAKNIQYF
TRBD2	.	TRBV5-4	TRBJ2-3	TGTGCCAGCAGCTCCGGACTAGCGGCCACAGATACGCAGTATTTT	CASSSGLAATDTQYF
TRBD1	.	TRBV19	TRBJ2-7	TGTGCCAGTAGTATAGTAGGGACAGACTACGAGCAGTACTTC	CASSIVGTDYEQYF
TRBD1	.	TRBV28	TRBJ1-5	TGTGCCAGCAGTTTATTCGGGACAGAGGGCGGTCAGCCCCAGCATTTT	CASSLFGTEGGQPQHF
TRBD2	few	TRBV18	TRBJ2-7	TGTGCCAGCTCACCACCGGCAAGCGGGGTCTCCTACGAGCAGTACTTC	CASSPPASGVSYEQYF
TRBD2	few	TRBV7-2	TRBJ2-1	TGTGCCAGCATCGACCCAGCGGGAGGGCCGGGCAATGAGCAGTTCTTC	CASIDPAGGPGNEQFF
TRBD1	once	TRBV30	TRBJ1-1	TGTGCCTGGAGTCGGGCAGGGGGACGTGGGGCGACTGAAGCTTTCTTT	CAWSRAGGRGATEAFF
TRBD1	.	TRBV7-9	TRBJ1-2	TGTGCCAGCAGCCCAATTGGGCACCGGACAGGGCTTGGGTATGGCTACACCTTC	CASSPIGHRTGLGYGYTF
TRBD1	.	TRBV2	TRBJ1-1	TGTGCCAGCACCTGGGACAGGGAAGGCCCTGAAGCCTTCTTT	CASTWDREGPEAFF
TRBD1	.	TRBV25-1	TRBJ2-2	TGTGCCAGCAGTGAACCCGGGGACAGGGGGAGCACCGGGGAGCTGTTTTTT	CASSEPGDRGSTGELFF
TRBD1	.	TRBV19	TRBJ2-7	TGTGCCAGTAGCAGAGAGGGACAGGGAGGCGAGCAGTACTTC	CASSREGQGGEQYF
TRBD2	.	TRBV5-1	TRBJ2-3	TGCGCCAGCAGCCACCGACTAGCGGGAGGGCCAAATACGCAGTATTTT	CASSHRLAGGPNTQYF
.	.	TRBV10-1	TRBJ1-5	TGCGCCAGCAGTGGGGAGGACGGCCAGCCCCAGCATTTT	CASSGEDGQPQHF